What follows are 24 T cell receptor beta chains derived from one specimen sequenced in a study of T cells in Graves' hyperthyroidism and ophthalmopathy. RNA transcripts provided the source from which TCR beta CDR3 regions were amplified. HTBI primers were employed in a first-round RT-PCR of the TCR CDR3. TCRdb redid the calling of the multiplex PCR reads with MiXCR, one entry per CDR3 protein. The table shows roughly 840,000 distinct CDR3 sequences, with over 35% occurring only once. The sample was blood. The receptor set was obtained from a man aged 18 to 29 with Graves' hyperthyroidism.

This clonotype appeared a few times. V usage is TRBV20-1 and J usage is TRBJ2-2; possibly TRBD2 for D (6 bases). The germline CDR1 and CDR2 sequences are DFQATT and SNEGSKA (reference sequence). The CDR3 covers 15 residues. The germline V and J ends were trimmed by 3 bases and 3 bases, with 14 bases remaining between them. CDR3 bases: TGCAGTGCTAGGGGGCGCGGGGACGACACCGGGGAGCTGTTTTTT. Translating it yields CSARGRGDDTGELFF.

This clonotype has a count of ten or more. The CDR3 DNA is TGTGCCAGTATCCTCGTTGGGGAAGCTTTCTTT. This codes for CASILVGEAFF. The genes are TRBV19 and TRBJ1-1; no clear D gene. Trimming left V 7 bases short and J 8 bases short, with 11 bases between. Germline loops: CDR1 LNHDA, CDR2 SQIVND (reference sequence). The CDR3 spans 11 residues.

V usage is TRBV29-1 and J usage is TRBJ1-2; 10 nucleotides align to TRBD1. This CDR3 comprises 15 residues. V lost 7 bases, J lost 2 bases, and 10 bases stayed unmatched. CDR1 is SQVTM, CDR2 ANQGSEA, per germline. This CDR3 reads CSADGTGAGNYGYTF. CDR3 nucleotides: TGCAGCGCCGACGGGACAGGGGCCGGGAACTATGGCTACACCTTC.

V and J are TRBV2 and TRBJ1-3, with 7 bases that match TRBD1. The germline V gene has CDR1 SNHLY and CDR2 FYNNEI. V lost 9 bases to trimming and J lost 4 bases; unmatched junction nucleotides: 9. The CDR3 loop spans 14 amino acids. The CDR3 is CASGQENTGNTIYF. The CDR3 region has the DNA TGTGCCAGTGGACAGGAGAACACCGGAAACACCATATATTTT.

This clonotype was picked up many times. The chain employs TRBV19 and TRBJ1-2; D may be TRBD1 (6 bases). Germline V CDR1 and CDR2: LNHDA, SQIVND (reference sequence). The ends were cut back, 5 bases at V and 0 bases at J, with 10 bases in the middle. The CDR3 loop spans 14 amino acids. The CDR3 DNA is TGTGCCAGTAGTTGGGACACGCCTAACTATGGCTACACCTTC. Translated, it gives CASSWDTPNYGYTF.

This clonotype has at least ten counts. The CDR3 loop is CATSREGVRTF. The CDR3 coding sequence is TGTGCCACCAGCAGAGAGGGTGTCAGGACCTTC. The chain carries TRBV15 and TRBJ1-2; D gene uncertain. CDR3 length: 11 residues. Trimming left V 0 bases short and J 14 bases short, with 10 bases between. Germline lookup yields CDR1 LNHNV and CDR2 YYDKDF (reference sequence).

This clonotype has ten or more counts. This chain links TRBV29-1 with TRBJ1-2; D is unresolved. The V and J ends lost 5 bases and 4 bases respectively, with 11 bases between them. The CDR3 sequence is 12 residues long. Germline lookup yields CDR1 SQVTM and CDR2 ANQGSEA. The CDR3 reads CSVWSLTYGYTF. CDR3 DNA: TGCAGCGTTTGGTCCTTAACCTATGGCTACACCTTC. The whole variable domain, filled in from reference TRBV29-1 and TRBJ1-2, reads SAVISQKPSRDICQRGTSLTIQCQVDSQVTMMFWYRQQPGQSLTLIATANQGSEATYESGFVIDKFPISRPNLTFSTLTVSNMSPEDSSIYLCSVWSLTYGYTFGSGTRLTVV.

The sample holds many counts of this clonotype. This chain connects TRBV29-1 to TRBJ1-1; D ambiguous. From germline, CDR1 is SQVTM and CDR2 ANQGSEA. This CDR3 region has 12 residues. The V end lost 6 bases, the J end lost 2 bases, and 10 bases lay between the germline ends. DNA of the CDR3: TGCAGCGTGATGGACGCTAACACTGAAGCTTTCTTT. Residues: CSVMDANTEAFF.

This clonotype turned up a few times. The chain uses TRBV20-1 and TRBJ2-5; either TRBD1 or TRBD2 may fit D (5 bases each). Looked up from germline, CDR1 is DFQATT and CDR2 is SNEGSKA (reference sequence). The CDR3 extends over 13 amino acids. V was trimmed by 5 bases and J by 5 bases, leaving 15 bases between them. CDR3 sequence (DNA): TGCAGTGCTCGGGGACGGGGCGAGGAGACCCAGTACTTC. Translating gives CSARGRGEETQYF.

This clonotype has at least ten counts. The chain combines TRBV29-1 with TRBJ1-2; D not certain. Germline CDR1 is SQVTM and CDR2 is ANQGSEA. The CDR3 runs 15 residues. The V and J ends lost 0 bases and 1 base respectively, with 12 bases between them. The CDR3 nucleotides are TGCAGCGTTGAAGATGCGGAGCACCTTAACTATGGCTACACCTTC. Its translation: CSVEDAEHLNYGYTF.

At least ten counts were recorded for this clonotype. One junction end does not reproduce the germline sequence, and a read error may be involved. The genes are TRBV7-9 and TRBJ1-2; D uncertain. Per the germline V gene, CDR1 is SEHNR and CDR2 is FQNEAQ (reference sequence). This CDR3 comprises 10 residues. This chain's CDR3 is CASSLRVVDF. In DNA form, the CDR3 reads TGTGCCAGCAGCTTAAGGGTCGTCGACTTC. Full variable domain (outside the CDR3, taken from reference TRBV7-9 and TRBJ1-2): DTGVSQNPRHKITKRGQNVTFRCDPISEHNRLYWYRQTLGQGPEFLTYFQNEAQLEKSRLLSDRFSAERPKGSFSTLEIQRTEQGDSAMYLCASSLRVVDFGSGTRLTVV.

This chain connects TRBV29-1 to TRBJ2-7, with 8 bases identical to TRBD2. Germline CDR1 SQVTM, CDR2 ANQGSEA. The J segment lost 7 bases and the V segment lost 1 base, leaving 9 bases of the junction unmatched. The CDR3 is 14 amino acids. CDR3 sequence: CSVEGLAGYNEQYF. The DNA for the CDR3 is TGCAGCGTTGAAGGGCTAGCGGGCTATAATGAGCAGTACTTC.

Details on this clonotype: The junction and the germline gene differ at one end; a read error may be behind it. J is TRBJ2-6 and V is TRBV20-1; no clear D gene. Germline-derived CDR1 and CDR2 are DFQATT and SNEGSKA (reference sequence). The CDR3 has 12 residues. DNA for the CDR3: TGCAGTGCTAGAGAAGGGATGAACACTGAAGCTTTC. Its protein is CSAREGMNTEAF.

The sample holds a few counts of this clonotype. The chain links TRBV5-4 to TRBJ1-3, with a tentative D call TRBD1 (5 bases). There are 16 residues in the CDR3. The V gene lost 0 bases and the J gene lost 3 bases, with 13 bases spanning the gap. Germline lookup yields CDR1 SGHNT and CDR2 YYREEE (reference sequence). CDR3 sequence (DNA): TGTGCCAGCAGCTTGGAGGCGGGGGGTGGTGGAAACACCATATATTTT. As protein: CASSLEAGGGGNTIYF.

This chain joins TRBV9 and TRBJ2-7; D assignment may be TRBD1 or TRBD2 (5 bases each). Germline V CDR1 and CDR2: SGDLS, YYNGEE. The CDR3 is 15 residues long. Trimming pared 4 bases from V and 1 base from J, leaving 15 bases between. The CDR3 DNA is TGTGCCAGCAGCCCGGGTGGGGGAAGGTCCTACGAGCAGTACTTC. Protein product: CASSPGGGRSYEQYF.

In the case of this clonotype: This clone may be a read error of a much larger clone one base away. This rearrangement joins TRBV19 to TRBJ1-1, with 7 bases fitting TRBD1. Looked up from germline, CDR1 is LNHDA and CDR2 is SQIVND (reference sequence). The CDR3 totals 12 residues. CDR3: CASSIGDRAALF. CDR3 coding DNA: TGTGCCAGTAGTATAGGAGACAGGGCGGCTCTCTTT.

As for this clonotype: A read error may produce the germline difference seen at one junction end. This rearrangement joins TRBV7-9 to TRBJ1-5; perhaps TRBD1 as D (6 bases). There are 15 residues in the CDR3. From germline, CDR1 is SEHNR and CDR2 FQNEAQ (reference sequence). CDR3 region: CPSSLVVGGAQPQHF. CDR3 in DNA: TGTCCCAGCAGCTTAGTGGTCGGGGGGGCCCAGCCCCAGCATTTT.

This clonotype was detected only a few times. V gene TRBV5-6 combines with J gene TRBJ1-5, with D possibly being TRBD1 (6 bases). There are 15 residues in the CDR3. Trimming took 4 bases from V and 2 from J, leaving 13 bases between them. Germline CDR1 is SGHDT and CDR2 is YYEEEE. The CDR3 here is CASSVNRDGNQPQHF. The DNA for the CDR3 is TGTGCCAGCAGCGTCAACAGGGATGGCAATCAGCCCCAGCATTTT.

This clonotype occurred once. This chain uses TRBV25-1 with TRBJ2-7; D gene unclear. Trimming removed 10 bases at V and 3 bases at J, with 19 bases between. Looked up from germline, CDR1 is MGHDK and CDR2 is SYGVNS. The CDR3 is 14 residues long. Written as DNA, the CDR3 is TGTGCCACCTCGCGTGGCCGGTTAGACTACGAGCAGTACTTC. As protein: CATSRGRLDYEQYF.

V gene TRBV9 combines with J gene TRBJ2-5; tentative D call: TRBD2 (5 bases). V was trimmed by 4 bases and J by 1 base, leaving 17 bases between them. This CDR3 is built from 16 residues. Germline V gene sequence: CDR1 SGDLS, CDR2 YYNGEE. The CDR3: CASSQGRSSSQETQYF. The CDR3, as DNA: TGTGCCAGCAGCCAAGGCCGCTCTAGCTCCCAAGAGACCCAGTACTTC.

This clonotype was detected many times. The chain recombines TRBV20-1 with TRBJ2-7; D gene unclear. Trimming left V 5 bases short and J 3 bases short, with 8 bases between. Germline CDR1 reads DFQATT; CDR2 reads SNEGSKA (reference sequence). This CDR3 is 11 amino acids long. The CDR3 DNA sequence: TGCAGTGCTCAGCTGAGCTACGAGCAGTACTTC. Encoded protein: CSAQLSYEQYF.

This clonotype showed up just a few times. The chain links TRBV4-3 to TRBJ1-5; no clear D. The CDR3 has 13 amino acids. V lost 1 base and J lost 4, with 5 bases in between. Germline V gene data show CDR1 as LGHNA and CDR2 as YSLEER. The CDR3 coding sequence is TGCGCCAGCAGCCAAGGGGAGAATCAGCCCCAGCATTTT. Residues: CASSQGENQPQHF.

The V and J genes are TRBV29-1 and TRBJ2-2, with D tentatively TRBD1 or TRBD2 (5 bases each). Germline loops: CDR1 SQVTM, CDR2 ANQGSEA. The V end lost 4 bases, the J end lost 3 bases, and 30 bases lay between the germline ends. This CDR3 contains 20 residues. The CDR3 here is CSVASPGPEKDSPHTGELFF. As DNA, the CDR3 is TGCAGCGTTGCGTCGCCAGGGCCGGAGAAGGACTCCCCTCACACCGGGGAGCTGTTTTTT.

The table lists this clonotype with a few counts. The CDR3 here is CASSYSRGGVEQYF. CDR3 nucleotide sequence: TGTGCCAGCAGTTACTCTCGAGGGGGCGTCGAGCAGTACTTC. The rearrangement joins TRBV6-5 to TRBJ2-7, with 7 bases that match TRBD1. The CDR3 sequence is 14 residues long. Looked up from germline, CDR1 is MNHEY and CDR2 is SVGAGI. The junction had 5 bases not matched to a gene; V was cut back by 0 bases and J by 6 bases.